This TCR beta chain was identified during a study of blood T cell repertoires in COVID-19. Looking at the study overall: T cells, B-cell-depleted T cells, or PBMCs supplied cDNA or gDNA.

Germline loops: CDR1 KGHSH, CDR2 LQKENI. V was clipped by 5 bases and J by 0 bases; unmatched bases: 8. CDR3 size: 19 residues. Per the study methods: Reference gene primer amplification gave nucleated cell count estimates. The repertoire was sequenced with immunoSEQ multiplex PCR; TCRdb's copy has only in-frame clones and lacks some. The V and J calls and the clone size are those of that table, but D and trimming were determined from the DNA. The repertoire holds 120,000 to 150,000 clones, with around nine tenths as singletons. This clone was picked up one time. This clonotype was sampled from a human donor in a cohort sampled during active COVID-19. The rearrangement joins TRBV18 to TRBJ2-1; 15 nucleotides match TRBD2. Sequencing used peripheral blood. The CDR3 bases are TGTGCCAGCTCATCAGGGGGACTAGCGGGAGGAAGCTCCTACAATGAGCAGTTCTTC. It codes for CASSSGGLAGGSSYNEQFF. The full variable domain, completed using reference TRBV18 and TRBJ2-1, is NAGVMQNPRHLVRRRGQEARLRCSPMKGHSHVYWYRQLPEEGLKFMVYLQKENIIDESGMPKERFSAEFPKEGPSILRIQQVVRGDSAAYFCASSSGGLAGGSSYNEQFFGPGTRLTVL.